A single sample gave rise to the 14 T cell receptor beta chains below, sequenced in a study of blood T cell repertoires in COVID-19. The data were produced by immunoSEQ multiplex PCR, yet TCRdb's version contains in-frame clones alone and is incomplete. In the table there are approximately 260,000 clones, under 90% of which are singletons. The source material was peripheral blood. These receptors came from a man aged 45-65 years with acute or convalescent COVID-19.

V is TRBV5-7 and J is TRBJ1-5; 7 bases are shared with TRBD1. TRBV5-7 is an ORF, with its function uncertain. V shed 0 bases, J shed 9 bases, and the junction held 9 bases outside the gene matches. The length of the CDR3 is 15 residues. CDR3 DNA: TGTGCCAGCAGCTTGGGACTGACAGGGAATACGCCCCAGCATTTT. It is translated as CASSLGLTGNTPQHF.

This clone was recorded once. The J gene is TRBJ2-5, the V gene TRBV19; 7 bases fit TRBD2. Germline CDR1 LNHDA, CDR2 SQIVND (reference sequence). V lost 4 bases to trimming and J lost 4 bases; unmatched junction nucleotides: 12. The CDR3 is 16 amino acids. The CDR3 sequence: CASSTPGSGERETQYF. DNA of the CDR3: TGTGCCAGTAGTACCCCCGGGAGCGGGGAAAGAGAGACCCAGTACTTC.

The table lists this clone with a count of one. The CDR3 nucleotides are TGTGCCAGCGGGAAGACAGGGAACACTGAAGCTTTCTTT. Its protein product is CASGKTGNTEAFF. J is TRBJ1-1 and V is TRBV6-5; perhaps TRBD1 as D (6 bases). V was trimmed by 8 bases and J by 1 base, leaving 11 bases between them. The CDR3 extends over 13 amino acids. Looked up from germline, CDR1 is MNHEY and CDR2 is SVGAGI.

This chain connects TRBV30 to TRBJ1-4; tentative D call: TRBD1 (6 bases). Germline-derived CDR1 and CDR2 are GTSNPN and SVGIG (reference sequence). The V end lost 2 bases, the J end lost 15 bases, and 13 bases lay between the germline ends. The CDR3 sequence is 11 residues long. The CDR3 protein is CAWSLQGRMFF. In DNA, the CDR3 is TGTGCCTGGAGTTTACAGGGAAGGATGTTTTTT.

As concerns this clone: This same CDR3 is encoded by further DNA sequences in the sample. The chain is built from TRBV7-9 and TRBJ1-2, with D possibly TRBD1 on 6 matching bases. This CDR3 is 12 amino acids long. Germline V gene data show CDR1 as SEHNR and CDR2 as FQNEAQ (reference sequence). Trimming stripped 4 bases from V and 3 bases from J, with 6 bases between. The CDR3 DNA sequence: TGTGCCAGCAGCTCAGGGGACTATGGCTACACCTTC. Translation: CASSSGDYGYTF.

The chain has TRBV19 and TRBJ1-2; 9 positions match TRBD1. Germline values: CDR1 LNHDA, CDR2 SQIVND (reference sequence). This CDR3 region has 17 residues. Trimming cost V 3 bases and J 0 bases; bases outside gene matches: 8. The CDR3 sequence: CASSIAWDRASNYGYTF. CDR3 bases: TGTGCCAGTAGTATCGCGTGGGACAGGGCCTCTAACTATGGCTACACCTTC.

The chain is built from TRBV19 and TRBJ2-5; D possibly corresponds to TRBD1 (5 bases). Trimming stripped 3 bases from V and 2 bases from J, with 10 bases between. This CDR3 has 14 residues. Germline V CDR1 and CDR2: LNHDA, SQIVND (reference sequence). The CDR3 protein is CASSISRQQETQYF. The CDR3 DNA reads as TGTGCCAGTAGTATTAGTCGACAGCAAGAGACCCAGTACTTC.

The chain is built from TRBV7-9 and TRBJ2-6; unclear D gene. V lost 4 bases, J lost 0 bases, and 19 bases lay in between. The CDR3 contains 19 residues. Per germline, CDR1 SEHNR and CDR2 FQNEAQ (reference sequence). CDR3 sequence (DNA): TGTGCCAGCAGCTACCGCGGTGGTTTAGGTTACTCTGGGGCCAACGTCCTGACTTTC. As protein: CASSYRGGLGYSGANVLTF.

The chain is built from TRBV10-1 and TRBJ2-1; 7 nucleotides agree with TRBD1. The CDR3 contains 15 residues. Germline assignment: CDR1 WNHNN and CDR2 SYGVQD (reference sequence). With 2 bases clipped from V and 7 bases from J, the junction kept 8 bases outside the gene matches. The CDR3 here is CASSEGTVIGNEQFF. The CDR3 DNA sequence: TGCGCCAGCAGTGAGGGGACAGTCATAGGAAATGAGCAGTTCTTC.

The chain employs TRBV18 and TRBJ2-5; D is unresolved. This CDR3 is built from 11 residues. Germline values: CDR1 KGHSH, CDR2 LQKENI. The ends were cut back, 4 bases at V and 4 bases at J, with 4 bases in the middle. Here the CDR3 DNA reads TGTGCCAGCTCACTGAGAGAGACCCAGTACTTC. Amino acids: CASSLRETQYF.

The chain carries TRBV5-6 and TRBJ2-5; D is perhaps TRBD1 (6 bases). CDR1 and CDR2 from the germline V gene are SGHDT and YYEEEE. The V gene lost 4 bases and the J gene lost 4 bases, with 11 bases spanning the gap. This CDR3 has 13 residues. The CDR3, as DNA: TGTGCCAGCAGCCCAGGACAGTTAGAGACCCAGTACTTC. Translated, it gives CASSPGQLETQYF.

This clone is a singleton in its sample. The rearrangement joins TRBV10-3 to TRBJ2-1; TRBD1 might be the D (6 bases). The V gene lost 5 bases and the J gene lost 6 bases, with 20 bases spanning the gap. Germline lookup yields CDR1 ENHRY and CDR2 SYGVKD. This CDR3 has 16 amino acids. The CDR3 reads CAISPRGSGEGNEQFF. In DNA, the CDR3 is TGTGCCATCAGTCCCAGGGGCTCAGGCGAGGGCAATGAGCAGTTCTTC.

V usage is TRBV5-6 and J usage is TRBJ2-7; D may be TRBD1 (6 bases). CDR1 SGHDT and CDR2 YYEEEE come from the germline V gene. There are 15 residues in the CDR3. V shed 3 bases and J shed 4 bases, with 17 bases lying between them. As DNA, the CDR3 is TGTGCCAGCAGCTCCCTCCGAGGGGGTTGGTACGAGCAGTACTTC. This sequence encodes CASSSLRGGWYEQYF.

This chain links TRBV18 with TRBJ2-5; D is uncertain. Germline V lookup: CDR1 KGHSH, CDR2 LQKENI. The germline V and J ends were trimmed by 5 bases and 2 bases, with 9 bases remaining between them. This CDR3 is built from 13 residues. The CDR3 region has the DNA TGTGCCAGCTCATCCGAACGGCAAGAGACCCAGTACTTC. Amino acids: CASSSERQETQYF.